The present T cell receptor (beta chain) was sequenced within a study of blood T cell repertoires in COVID-19. Study background: Two negative PCRs, clearance, or symptom resolution were required of recovered Cohort 3 donors. The study drew acute and convalescent COVID-19 samples from the United States, Italy and Spain. Sources were T cells, B-cell-depleted T cells, or PBMCs; the material itself was cDNA or gDNA.

Clones were read by immunoSEQ multiplex PCR, and TCRdb kept only the in-frame ones, dropping some. This table has approximately 150,000 clones, over 75% appearing once. Unmatched junction bases numbered 3, after V lost 4 bases and J lost 0 bases. The germline gives CDR1 LNHDA, CDR2 SQIVND (reference sequence). The CDR3 is 15 amino acids. The TCR originated in a man aged 50 to 59 in a cohort exposed to, infected with or recovered from COVID-19 (not recorded which). Sequencing was performed on PBMCs or T cells enriched from blood (not recorded which). This rearrangement joins TRBV19 to TRBJ1-5, with TRBD1 matching over 7 bases. Here the CDR3 reads CASSTTGVSNQPQHF. The CDR3 bases are TGTGCCAGTAGTACAACAGGGGTTAGCAATCAGCCCCAGCATTTT.